This TCR beta chain was found in a study of T cells in Graves' hyperthyroidism and ophthalmopathy. It was RNA transcripts that yielded the amplified TCR beta CDR3 regions. First-round RT-PCR targeting the TCR CDR3 was performed with the HTBI primer set. TCRdb passed the multiplex PCR reads through MiXCR, listing each CDR3 protein once. The table lists hundreds of thousands of distinct CDR3 sequences, roughly 37% of them singletons. This CDR3 is built from 19 residues. Germline V CDR1 and CDR2: SGHTA, FQGNSA. Trimming left V 1 base short and J 1 base short, with 22 bases between. Study observations and caveats: Peripheral blood also featured most of the thyroid clonotypes expanded above 0.001.

For this clonotype: Its antigen is undetermined.

Newly diagnosed patients aged 18 to 65 had hyperthyroidism of under 2 months' duration. Not enrolled were patients with uncontrolled infection, other autoimmune disease, pregnancy or lactation. The clonotype originates from a man between 18 and 35 years old with Graves' hyperthyroidism. The rearrangement uses TRBV7-2 and TRBJ2-5; either TRBD1 or TRBD2 may fit D (5 bases each). The source material was blood. CDR3 bases: TGTGCCAGCAGCTTAGTGGGCCAGGTGGGGGTCTACCCCCAAGAGACCCAGTACTTC. It translates to CASSLVGQVGVYPQETQYF.